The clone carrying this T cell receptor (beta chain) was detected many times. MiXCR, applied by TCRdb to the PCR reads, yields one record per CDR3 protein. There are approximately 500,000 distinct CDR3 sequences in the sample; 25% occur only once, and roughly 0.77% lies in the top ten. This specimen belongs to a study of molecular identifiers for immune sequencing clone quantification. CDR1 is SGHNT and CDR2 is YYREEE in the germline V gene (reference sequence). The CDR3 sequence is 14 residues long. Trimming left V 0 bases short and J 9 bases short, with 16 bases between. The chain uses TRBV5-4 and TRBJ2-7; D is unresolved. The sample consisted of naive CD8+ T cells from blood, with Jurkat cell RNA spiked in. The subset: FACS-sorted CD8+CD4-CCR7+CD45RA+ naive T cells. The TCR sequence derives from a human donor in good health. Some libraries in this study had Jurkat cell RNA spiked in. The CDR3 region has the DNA TGTGCCAGCAGCTTGGGAGTGGACCTACGAGTGCAGTACTTC. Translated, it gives CASSLGVDLRVQYF.